This TCR beta chain came from a study of T cell responses to AZD1222 COVID-19 vaccine. Study-wide points: Regions 160-218 and 743-854 held dominance among vaccine-associated CD4 TCRs, which spanned spike. The sample set comprised mostly white British donors with more females, and clonal diversity was possibly underestimated. Only after the peak T cell response were repertoires sampled. Two doses of AZD1222 preceded a rise in Spike-specific TCR breadth and depth.

On this clone: Antigen specificity is unknown.

CDR3 length equals 14 residues. Per germline, CDR1 SNHLY and CDR2 FYNNEI. Trimming cost V 0 bases and J 4 bases, with 6 bases left between them. The assay was immunoSEQ multiplex PCR, and TCRdb's table has in-frame clones only and misses some. Among roughly 180,000 clones listed, 80% to 95% were seen once. This sequence originates from an adult who received the AZD1222 COVID-19 vaccine. The chain is built from TRBV2 and TRBJ2-2, with D possibly matching TRBD1 (6 bases). The input for sequencing was peripheral blood, taken 28 days after the second AZD1222 dose. The CDR3 region has the DNA TGTGCCAGCAGTGAAGCAGGGGGCACCGGGGAGCTGTTTTTT. Its protein product is CASSEAGGTGELFF.